This T cell receptor beta chain was identified during a study of immune evolution from preneoplasia to lung adenocarcinoma. TCRdb keeps only in-frame clones here, not all; method: immunoSEQ multiplex PCR. The sample has approximately 12,000 clones; 86% are singletons. Study-wide findings and caveats: From normal lung to invasive adenocarcinoma, top clone frequencies appeared to decrease. Normal lung had highest clonality; later lesions appeared denser, more diverse.

A remark on this clone: As yet, its antigen is unknown.

The CDR3 sequence is 13 residues long. Per the germline V gene, CDR1 is SGHNT and CDR2 is YYREEE (reference sequence). With 7 bases clipped from V and 0 bases from J, the junction kept 3 bases outside the gene matches. The gene calls are TRBV5-4 and TRBJ2-7, with 8 bases matching TRBD2. This clonotype was sampled from a person aged 65 to 85 with invasive lung adenocarcinoma. Sequencing was done on a sample of FFPE invasive lung adenocarcinoma tissue. Here the CDR3 DNA reads TGTGCCAGCGCCAGCGGGAGCTCCTACGAGCAGTACTTC. Protein product: CASASGSSYEQYF.